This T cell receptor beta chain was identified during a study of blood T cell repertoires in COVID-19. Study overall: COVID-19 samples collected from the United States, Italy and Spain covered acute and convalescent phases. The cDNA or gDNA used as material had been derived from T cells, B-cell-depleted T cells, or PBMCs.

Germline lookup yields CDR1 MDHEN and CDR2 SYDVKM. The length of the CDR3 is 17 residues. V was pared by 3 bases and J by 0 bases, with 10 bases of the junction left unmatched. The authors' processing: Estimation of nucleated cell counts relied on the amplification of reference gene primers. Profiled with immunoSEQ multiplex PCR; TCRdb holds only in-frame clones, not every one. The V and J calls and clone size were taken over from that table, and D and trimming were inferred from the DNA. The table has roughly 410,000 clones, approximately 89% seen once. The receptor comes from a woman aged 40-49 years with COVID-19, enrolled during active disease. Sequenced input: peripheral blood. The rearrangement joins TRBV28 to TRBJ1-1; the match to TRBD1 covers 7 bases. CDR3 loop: CASSLADDRDMNTEAFF. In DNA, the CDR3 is TGTGCCAGCAGTTTGGCCGACGACAGGGACATGAACACTGAAGCTTTCTTT.